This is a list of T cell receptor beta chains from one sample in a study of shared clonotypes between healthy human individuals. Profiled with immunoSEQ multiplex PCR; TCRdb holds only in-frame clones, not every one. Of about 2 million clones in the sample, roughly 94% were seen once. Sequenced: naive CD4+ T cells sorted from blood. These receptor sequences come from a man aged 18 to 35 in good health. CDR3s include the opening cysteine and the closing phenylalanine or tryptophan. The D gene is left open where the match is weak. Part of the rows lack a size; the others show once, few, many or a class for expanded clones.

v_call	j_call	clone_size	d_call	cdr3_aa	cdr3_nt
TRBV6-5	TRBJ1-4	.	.	CASSFRGPASNEKLFF	TGTGCCAGCAGTTTTCGGGGCCCCGCTTCTAATGAAAAACTGTTTTTT
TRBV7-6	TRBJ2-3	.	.	CASSSANPRGPTDTQYF	TGTGCCAGCAGCTCCGCGAACCCCAGGGGCCCCACAGATACGCAGTATTTT
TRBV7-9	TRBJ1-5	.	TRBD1	CARFGLGQGKYSNQPQHF	TGTGCCCGATTTGGCCTCGGACAGGGGAAATATAGCAATCAGCCCCAGCATTTT
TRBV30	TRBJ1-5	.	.	CAWSVRALLNGGNQPQHF	TGTGCCTGGAGTGTACGGGCTCTTTTAAACGGAGGCAATCAGCCCCAGCATTTT
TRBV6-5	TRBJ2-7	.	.	CASSPRSTQAVF	TGTGCCAGCAGTCCCAGATCCACCCAGGCGGTCTTC
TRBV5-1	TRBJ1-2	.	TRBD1	CASRTGTGWNYGYTF	TGCGCCAGCAGGACCGGGACAGGGTGGAACTATGGCTACACCTTC
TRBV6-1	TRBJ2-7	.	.	CASSEDWGQGRF	TGTGCCAGCAGTGAAGATTGGGGGCAGGGGCGCTTC
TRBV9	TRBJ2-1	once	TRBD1	CASSAPGQGPYNEQFF	TGTGCCAGCAGCGCACCGGGACAGGGACCCTACAATGAGCAGTTCTTC
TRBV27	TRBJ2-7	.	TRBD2	CASSLSSGTSFSEQYF	TGTGCCAGCAGTTTATCGAGTGGGACTAGCTTCTCCGAGCAGTACTTC
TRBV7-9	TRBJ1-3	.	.	CASSLAPAAGNTIYF	TGTGCCAGCAGCTTAGCGCCGGCAGCTGGAAACACCATATATTTT
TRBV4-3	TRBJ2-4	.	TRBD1	CASSQDFGTGRAGNIQYF	TGCGCCAGCAGCCAAGATTTTGGGACAGGGAGGGCCGGAAACATTCAGTACTTC
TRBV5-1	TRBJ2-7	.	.	CASSLEAYYEQYF	TGCGCCAGCAGCTTGGAAGCCTACTACGAGCAGTACTTC
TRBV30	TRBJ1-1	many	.	CAWRGSVAMNTEAFF	TGTGCCTGGAGGGGATCGGTGGCCATGAACACTGAAGCTTTCTTT
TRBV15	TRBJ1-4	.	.	CATSRDFGHNEKLFF	TGTGCCACCAGCAGAGATTTCGGGCATAATGAAAAACTGTTTTTT
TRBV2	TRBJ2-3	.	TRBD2	CASSEGGDLAGLPDTQYF	TGTGCCAGCAGTGAAGGGGGGGACTTAGCGGGATTGCCAGATACGCAGTATTTT
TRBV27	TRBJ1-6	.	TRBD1	CASSSRQGASPLHF	TGTGCCAGCAGTTCCAGACAGGGCGCTTCACCCCTCCACTTT
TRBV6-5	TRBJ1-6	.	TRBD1	CASTAGGNSPLHF	TGTGCCAGCACCGCAGGGGGAAATTCACCCCTCCACTTT
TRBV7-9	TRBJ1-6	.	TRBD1	CASSPPGTGNSPLHF	TGTGCCAGCAGTCCACCCGGGACAGGGAATTCACCCCTCCACTTT
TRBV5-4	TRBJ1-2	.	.	CASSLSQGEGYTF	TGTGCCAGCAGCTTGTCACAGGGAGAGGGCTACACCTTC
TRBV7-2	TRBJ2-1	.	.	CASSDRAGSSYNEQFF	TGTGCCAGCAGCGACCGGGCAGGGAGCTCCTACAATGAGCAGTTCTTC
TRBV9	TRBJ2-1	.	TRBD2	CASSPLAGINDNEQFF	TGTGCCAGCAGCCCACTAGCGGGAATCAATGACAATGAGCAGTTCTTC
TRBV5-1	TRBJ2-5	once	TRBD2	CASSLVGLAVQETQYF	TGCGCCAGCAGCTTGGTAGGACTAGCGGTGCAAGAGACCCAGTACTTC
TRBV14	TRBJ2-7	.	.	CASSVQGTGEQYF	TGTGCCAGCAGCGTACAGGGTACAGGGGAGCAGTACTTC
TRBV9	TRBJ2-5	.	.	CASSVSTGEETQYF	TGTGCCAGCAGCGTGAGCACGGGAGAGGAGACCCAGTACTTC
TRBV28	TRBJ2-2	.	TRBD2	CASSFPWASGGSPPGELFF	TGTGCCAGCAGTTTCCCTTGGGCTAGCGGGGGGTCGCCTCCCGGGGAGCTGTTTTTT
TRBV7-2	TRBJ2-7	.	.	CASSLVGWQPYEQYF	TGTGCCAGCAGCTTAGTCGGGTGGCAGCCCTACGAGCAGTACTTC
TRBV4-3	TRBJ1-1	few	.	CASSHEGMNTEAFF	TGCGCCAGCAGCCACGAGGGGATGAACACTGAAGCTTTCTTT
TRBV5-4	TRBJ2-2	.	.	CASSLPGTSRTGELFF	TGTGCCAGCAGCTTGCCGGGAACATCAAGGACCGGGGAGCTGTTTTTT
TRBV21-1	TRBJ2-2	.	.	CASNDGVYTGELFF	TGTGCCAGCAACGACGGGGTTTACACCGGGGAGCTGTTTTTT
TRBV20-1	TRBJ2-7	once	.	CSALYRYEQYF	TGCAGTGCTCTGTACAGATACGAGCAGTACTTC
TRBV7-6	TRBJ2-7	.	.	CASSLGAGQSYEQYF	TGTGCCAGCAGCTTAGGGGCGGGACAGTCATACGAGCAGTACTTC
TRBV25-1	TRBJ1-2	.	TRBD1	CASSVTGGRIGYTF	TGTGCCAGCAGTGTTACAGGGGGCCGAATTGGCTACACCTTC
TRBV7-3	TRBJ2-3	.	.	CASSFLTGSRSTDTQYF	TGTGCCAGCAGTTTTCTAACAGGGTCACGAAGCACAGATACGCAGTATTTT
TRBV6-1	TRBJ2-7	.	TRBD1	CASSGWDRGAGQYF	TGTGCCAGCAGTGGATGGGACAGGGGGGCGGGGCAGTACTTC
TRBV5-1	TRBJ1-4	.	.	CASSLSGQNEKLFF	TGCGCCAGCAGCTTGTCTGGACAGAATGAAAAACTGTTTTTT
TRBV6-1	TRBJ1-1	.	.	CASSEAQGVGTEAFF	TGTGCCAGCAGTGAAGCGCAGGGTGTTGGAACTGAAGCTTTCTTT
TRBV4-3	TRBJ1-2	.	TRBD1	CASSQTRDSNYGYTF	TGCGCCAGCAGCCAAACTCGGGACAGTAACTATGGCTACACCTTC
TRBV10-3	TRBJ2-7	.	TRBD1	CAMGGQAYEQYF	TGTGCCATGGGGGGACAGGCTTACGAGCAGTACTTC
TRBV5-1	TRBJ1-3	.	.	CASSLEPGQGGNTIYF	TGCGCCAGCAGCTTGGAACCTGGCCAGGGGGGAAACACCATATATTTT
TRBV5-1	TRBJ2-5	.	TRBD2	CASSLASSGGETQYF	TGCGCCAGCAGCTTGGCCTCTAGCGGGGGTGAGACCCAGTACTTC
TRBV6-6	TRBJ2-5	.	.	CASSYSGDQGKTQYF	TGTGCCAGCAGTTACTCCGGGGACCAGGGGAAGACCCAGTACTTC
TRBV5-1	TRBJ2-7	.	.	CASSLGYNSYEQYF	TGCGCCAGCAGCTTGGGGTACAACTCCTACGAGCAGTACTTC
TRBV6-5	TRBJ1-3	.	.	CASSWASGNTIYF	TGTGCCAGCAGTTGGGCCTCTGGAAACACCATATATTTT
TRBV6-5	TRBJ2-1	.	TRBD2	CASSRGGSYNEQFF	TGTGCCAGCAGCCGCGGGGGGTCCTACAATGAGCAGTTCTTC
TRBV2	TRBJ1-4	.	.	CASSDWGAGEKLFF	TGTGCCAGCAGTGATTGGGGGGCGGGTGAAAAACTGTTTTTT
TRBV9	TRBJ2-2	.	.	CASSAQYTGELFF	TGTGCCAGCAGCGCCCAGTACACCGGGGAGCTGTTTTTT
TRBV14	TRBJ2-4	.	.	CASSQDGGAKNIQYF	TGTGCCAGCAGCCAAGATGGCGGGGCTAAAAACATTCAGTACTTC
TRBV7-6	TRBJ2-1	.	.	CASSFRPSDEQFF	TGTGCCAGCAGCTTTCGGCCGTCTGATGAGCAGTTCTTC